This T cell receptor beta chain was captured in a study of blood T cell repertoires in COVID-19. Overall study context: The analysed material was cDNA or gDNA that came from T cells, B-cell-depleted T cells, or PBMCs.

The CDR3 contains 11 residues. V was shortened by 5 bases and J by 4 bases, with 5 bases between the two germline ends. Per the authors' pipeline: Reference gene primer amplification in the assay estimated nucleated cell counts. Here immunoSEQ multiplex PCR was the method, and the copy in TCRdb shows in-frame clones only, minus some. V and J calls and clone size are as listed in that table; D and trimming were resolved from the DNA. The sample holds a few hundred thousand clones; about 81% are singletons and the top ten take around a tenth. Individuals drawn from 24 US areas were roughly 18 to 100 years old.

This chain uses TRBV12-3 or TRBV12-4 with TRBJ1-2; tentative D call: TRBD1 (5 bases). This TCR was recovered from a man in his forties or fifties who had recovered from COVID-19. What was sequenced was PBMCs or T cells enriched from blood (not recorded which). CDR3 residues: CASSDSYGYTF. In nucleotides, the CDR3 is TGTGCCAGCAGTGACAGCTATGGCTACACCTTC.